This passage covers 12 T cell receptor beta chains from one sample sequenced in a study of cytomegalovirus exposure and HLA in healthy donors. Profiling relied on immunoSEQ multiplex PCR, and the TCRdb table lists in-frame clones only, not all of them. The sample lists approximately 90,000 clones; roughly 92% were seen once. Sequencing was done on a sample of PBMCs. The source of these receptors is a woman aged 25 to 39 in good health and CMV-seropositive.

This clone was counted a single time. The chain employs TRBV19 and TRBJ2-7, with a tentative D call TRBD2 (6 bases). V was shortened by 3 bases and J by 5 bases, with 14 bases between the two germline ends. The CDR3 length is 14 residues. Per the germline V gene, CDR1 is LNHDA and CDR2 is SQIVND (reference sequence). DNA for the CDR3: TGTGCCAGTAGTATGGTGGGAGGTCGGCACGAGCAGTACTTC. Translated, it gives CASSMVGGRHEQYF.

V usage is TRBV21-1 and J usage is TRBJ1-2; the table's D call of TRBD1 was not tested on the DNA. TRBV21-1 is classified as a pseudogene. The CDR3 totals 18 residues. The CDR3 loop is CASSKKTGQGKGNYGYTF. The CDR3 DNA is TGTGCCAGCAGCAAAAAAACCGGACAGGGAAAGGGGAACTATGGCTACACCTTC.

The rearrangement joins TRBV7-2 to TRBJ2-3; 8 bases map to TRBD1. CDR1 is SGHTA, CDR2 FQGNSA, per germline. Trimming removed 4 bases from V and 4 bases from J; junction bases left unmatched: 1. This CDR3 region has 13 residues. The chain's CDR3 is CASSSDRADTQYF. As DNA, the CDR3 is TGTGCCAGCAGCTCGGACAGGGCAGATACGCAGTATTTT. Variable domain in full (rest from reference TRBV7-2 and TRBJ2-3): GAGVSQSPSNKVTEKGKDVELRCDPISGHTALYWYRQSLGQGLEFLIYFQGNSAPDKSGLPSDRFSAERTGGSVSTLTIQRTQQEDSAVYLCASSSDRADTQYFGPGTRLTVL.

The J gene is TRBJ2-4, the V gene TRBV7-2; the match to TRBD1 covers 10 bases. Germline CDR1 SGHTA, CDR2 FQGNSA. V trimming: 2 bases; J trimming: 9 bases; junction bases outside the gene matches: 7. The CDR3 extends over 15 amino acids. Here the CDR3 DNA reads TGTGCCAGCAGCTTAACCCCCGGGACAGGGGTCATTCAGTACTTC. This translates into CASSLTPGTGVIQYF.

CDR3 protein: CATSRRTTGGGYTF. CDR3 nucleotides: TGTGCCACCAGCAGACGAACTACAGGTGGTGGCTACACCTTC. The V call is TRBV15, the J call TRBJ1-2; D possibly corresponds to TRBD1 (5 bases). The CDR3 spans 14 residues. Germline V gives CDR1 LNHNV, CDR2 YYDKDF (reference sequence). V lost 2 bases, J lost 7 bases, and 14 bases lay in between.

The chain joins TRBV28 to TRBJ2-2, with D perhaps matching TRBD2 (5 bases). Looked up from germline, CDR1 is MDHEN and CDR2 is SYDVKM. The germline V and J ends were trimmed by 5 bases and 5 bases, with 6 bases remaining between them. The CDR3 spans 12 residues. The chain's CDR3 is CASSRGTGELFF. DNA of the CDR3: TGTGCCAGCAGTCGGGGAACCGGGGAGCTGTTTTTT.

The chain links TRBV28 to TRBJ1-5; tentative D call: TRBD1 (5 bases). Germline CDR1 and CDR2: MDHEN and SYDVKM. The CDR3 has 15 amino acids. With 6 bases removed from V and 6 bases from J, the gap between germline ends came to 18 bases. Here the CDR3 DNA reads TGTGCCAGCAGCCCCCGGGGGGTGGTGAGTCAGCCCCAGCATTTT. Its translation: CASSPRGVVSQPQHF.

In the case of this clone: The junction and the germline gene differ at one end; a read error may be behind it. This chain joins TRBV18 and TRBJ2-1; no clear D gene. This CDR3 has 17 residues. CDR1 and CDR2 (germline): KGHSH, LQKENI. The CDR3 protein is CASSPPHGDSSYNEQFF. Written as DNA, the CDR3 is TGTGCCAGCTCCCCACCACACGGAGATAGCTCCTACAATGAGCAGTTCTTC.

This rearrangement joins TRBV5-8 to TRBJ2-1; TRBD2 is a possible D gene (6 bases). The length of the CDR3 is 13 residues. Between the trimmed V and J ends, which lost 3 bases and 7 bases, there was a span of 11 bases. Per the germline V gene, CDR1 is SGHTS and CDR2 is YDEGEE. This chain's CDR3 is CASSYPGGNEQFF. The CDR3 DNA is TGTGCCAGCAGCTACCCCGGGGGAAATGAGCAGTTCTTC.

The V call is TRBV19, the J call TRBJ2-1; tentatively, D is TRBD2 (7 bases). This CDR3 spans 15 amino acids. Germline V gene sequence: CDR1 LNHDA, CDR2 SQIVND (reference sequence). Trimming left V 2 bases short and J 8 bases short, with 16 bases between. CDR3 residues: CASSIRGARHDEQFF. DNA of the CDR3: TGTGCCAGTAGTATACGGGGGGCGAGGCACGATGAGCAGTTCTTC.

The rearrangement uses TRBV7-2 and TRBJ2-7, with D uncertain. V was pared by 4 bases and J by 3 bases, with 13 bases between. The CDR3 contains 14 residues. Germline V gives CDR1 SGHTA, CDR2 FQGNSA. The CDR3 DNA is TGTGCCAGCAGCTCTCTGGGCCTCTACTACGAGCAGTACTTC. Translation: CASSSLGLYYEQYF.

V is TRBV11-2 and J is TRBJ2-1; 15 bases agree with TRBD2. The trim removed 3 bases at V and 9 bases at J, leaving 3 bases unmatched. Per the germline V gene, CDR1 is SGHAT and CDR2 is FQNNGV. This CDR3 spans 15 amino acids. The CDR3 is CASSFGLAGGGEQFF. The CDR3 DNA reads TGTGCCAGCAGCTTCGGACTAGCGGGAGGGGGTGAGCAGTTCTTC.